Sequencing of this T cell receptor (beta chain) was carried out in a study of identical twins (dated by TCRdb to 2016 to 2018). About the study as a whole: The study deep-sequenced TCR alpha and beta repertoires from monozygotic twins, unrelated adults of various ages and cord blood to test whether fetal clonotypes persist. To rule out contamination, the twin experiments were replicated at different times with different library preparation protocols.

Findings and caveats that apply to the study as a whole: Compared with coincidental sharing between unrelated individuals, out-of-frame TCR alpha sequences shared between twins showed an excess of sequences with low generation probability. Because the same donors could not be followed over many years, conclusions were based on cross-sectional statistical analysis. Invariant T cells such as MAIT and iNKT could partly confound zero-insertion analyses, although diverse VJ usage argued against such confounding for most clonotypes. Abundant cord blood beta clonotypes carried fewer insertions; young adult naive repertoires showed a weaker similar trend, while memory repertoires showed none. In beta out-of-frame sequences, excess twin sharing was weaker, because having fewer shared sequences lowered the signal-to-noise ratio. In monozygotic twins, recombination models systematically underestimated out-of-frame TCR alpha sharing, but the models matched the sharing seen between unrelated individuals.

All donors were healthy Caucasians. The twin cohort consisted of three pairs of female monozygotic twins, all aged roughly 18 to 30 years. Positive isolation kits from Invitrogen were used to isolate CD4+ and CD8+ T cell populations. About this clonotype itself: The antigen it recognizes is unknown. The input lacks base qualities; no much larger clone sits a single base away.

To prepare the library, 5' RACE was applied. Sequencing used an Illumina HiSeq 2000. A universal primer binding site was added through template switching, and the final cDNA carried a unique molecular identifier so that TCR cDNA molecules could be counted accurately. First-strand cDNA for TCR alpha and beta chains was synthesized from specific primers in the conserved constant-segment region. Each cDNA library was double barcoded, with a SMART-Mk sample barcode plus Illumina barcodes, to control for contamination. TruSeq adapter sequences and Illumina sample barcodes were added in two successive PCR steps. Sequencing of the TCR alpha and beta cDNA libraries was done on the Illumina HiSeq platform using custom primers. Processing in the source paper ran as follows. Raw reads were processed with MiGEC to extract unique molecular identifiers, and MiXCR was used to determine CDR3 positions. Recombination models were inferred per individual with the repgenHMM and IGoR tools using an EM algorithm. Shared clonotypes were analyzed with the tcR package in R, and sharing was normalized by the product of cloneset sizes. To study raw recombination free of thymic and clonal selection effects, out-of-frame nonproductive sequences were analyzed. The public sequencing data were trimmed at Q25 with fastp and processed into clonotypes with MiXCR by TCRdb, which kept only in-frame beta chains. Rows are unified per CDR3 protein, each entry keeping the most common DNA and genes. The V and J calls were not made by the authors but by TCRdb's processing. Here the sample has about 500,000 distinct CDR3 sequences; roughly an eighth occur a single time. The top ten hold more than 0.8% of the sample.

These same data were also listed under a study on yellow fever vaccine responses in identical twins. The other study reports the following: According to the authors, the vaccine-induced T cell response in identical twins seemed to be partly convergent and partly specific to each individual. The study precisely tracked vaccine-responding T cell clones in identical twins.

The sequence was collected from a woman aged 18-29 years in good health. The source material was CD4+ T cells sorted from blood.

DNA sequence: TGTGCCAGCAGTCCAACAGGGGGACTCTACAATGAGCAGTTCTTC. The translation is CASSPTGGLYNEQFF. The chain links TRBV28 with TRBJ2-1, with 8 bases in between that match TRBD1. The germline V gene encodes CDR1 MDHEN and CDR2 SYDVKM. The CDR3 goes from the cysteine to the phenylalanine over 15 residues. Left in the record is the CDR3 DNA by itself, 45 bases read in frame from the first base. Trimming takes 5 bases off V and 3 bases off J; junction bases not matched to a gene: 6. The CDR3, completed at both ends by the reference TRBV28 and TRBJ2-1 genes, gives the full variable domain DVKVTQSSRYLVKRTGEKVFLECVQDMDHENMFWYRQDPGLGLRLIYFSYDVKMKEKGDIPEGYSVSREKKERFSLILESASTNQTSMYLCASSPTGGLYNEQFFGPGTRLTVL.